The present T cell receptor (beta chain) was sequenced within a study of blood T cells in healthy people across ages. Regarding the study as a whole: Age showed a roughly linear inverse relationship with TCR beta diversity per million T cells. The donors' CMV status was not determined, possibly confounding changes in expanded clonotypes.

V lost 6 bases, J lost 5 bases, and 11 bases stayed unmatched. The CDR3 length is 16 residues. From germline, CDR1 is MNHNY and CDR2 SVGAGI (reference sequence). The amount of total RNA extracted per sample was at least 5.5 micrograms. The use of a sample-barcoded 5' primer and a J-beta primer mix characterized a second PCR of roughly 7 to 11 cycles. TCRdb fed the 5' RACE reads into MiXCR, producing one record per CDR3 protein. The repertoire holds around 780,000 distinct CDR3 sequences, with under 30% as singletons. This clonotype was counted a single time. The antigen is unknown. The sample was also reused in another study, on T cells of mothers and their children. This second study says: Reads recorded for TCR beta CDR3 numbered over 9.5 million per mother and roughly 3 million per child.

The chain has TRBV6-6 and TRBJ2-3; the match to TRBD2 covers 10 bases. The receptor's source is a boy under 18 in good health. Sequenced input: blood. CDR3 sequence (DNA): TGTGCCAGCAGCTACCCCCAGCGGGGGGGTCTAGATACGCAGTATTTT. As protein: CASSYPQRGGLDTQYF.